This TCR beta chain was sequenced during a study of PD-L1 blockade in urothelial cancer. TCRdb's table, derived via immunoSEQ multiplex PCR, lists solely in-frame clones and lacks some. This sample has some 53,000 clones, with roughly 75% found just once. Time point in this sample: pretreatment peripheral blood. CDR1 and CDR2 (germline): SGHNT, YYREEE (reference sequence). Trimming shortened V by 4 bases and J by 0 bases, and 13 bases separated the two germline ends. CDR3 size: 15 residues. The sequenced sample was PBMCs, obtained around atezolizumab (anti-PD-L1) treatment. The chain combines TRBV5-4 with TRBJ1-2; D might be TRBD1 (5 bases). This sequence was found in a man in his 70s with urothelial cancer. The CDR3 nucleotides read TGTGCCAGCAGCCCCGGGGGGGTAGCTAACTATGGCTACACCTTC. Its protein is CASSPGGVANYGYTF.